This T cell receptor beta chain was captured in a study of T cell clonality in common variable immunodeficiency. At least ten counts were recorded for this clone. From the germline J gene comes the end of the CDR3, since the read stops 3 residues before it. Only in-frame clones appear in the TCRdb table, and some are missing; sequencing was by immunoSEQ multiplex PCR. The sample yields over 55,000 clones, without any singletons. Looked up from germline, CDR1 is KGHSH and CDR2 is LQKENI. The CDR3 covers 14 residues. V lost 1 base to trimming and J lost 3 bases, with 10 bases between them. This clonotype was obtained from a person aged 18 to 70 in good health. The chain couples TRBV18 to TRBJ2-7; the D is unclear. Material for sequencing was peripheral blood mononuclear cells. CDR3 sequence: CASSPRTINYEQYF. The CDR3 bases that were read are TGTGCCAGCTCACCACGCACTATCAACTACGAG.